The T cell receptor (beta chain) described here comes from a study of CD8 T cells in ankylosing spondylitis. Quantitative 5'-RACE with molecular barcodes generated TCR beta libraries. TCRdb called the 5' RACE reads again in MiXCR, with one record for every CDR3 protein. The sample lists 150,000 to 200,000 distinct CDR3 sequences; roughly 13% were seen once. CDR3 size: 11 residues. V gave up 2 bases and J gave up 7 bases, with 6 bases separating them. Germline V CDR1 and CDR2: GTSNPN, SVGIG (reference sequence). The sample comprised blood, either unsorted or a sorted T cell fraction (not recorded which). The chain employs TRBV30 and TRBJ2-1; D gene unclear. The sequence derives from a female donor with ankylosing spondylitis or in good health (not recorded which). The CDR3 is CAWSSLNEQFF. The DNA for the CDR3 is TGTGCCTGGAGTTCACTAAATGAGCAGTTCTTC.